This TCR beta chain appears in the sequencing data of a study of cytomegalovirus exposure and HLA in healthy donors. V gave up 0 bases and J gave up 4 bases; unmatched junction bases: 2. This CDR3 comprises 14 residues. From germline, CDR1 is SGHRS and CDR2 YFSETQ. Primers included in the PCR were 60 Vbeta and 13 Jbeta primers. Assay used: immunoSEQ multiplex PCR; TCRdb lists only in-frame clones, some missing. Of fewer than 120,000 clones listed, roughly 80% are singletons. The origin of this receptor is a woman aged 30 to 39 in good health and CMV-seronegative. This rearrangement joins TRBV5-1 to TRBJ2-5; 8 bases align to TRBD1. Input material: PBMCs. The CDR3 sequence is CASSLGQGRETQYF. The CDR3 DNA follows: TGCGCCAGCAGCTTGGGACAGGGGAGAGAGACCCAGTACTTC.